The 9 T cell receptor beta chains below come from one sample, sequenced in a study of persistence of HIV-infected CD4 T cells. Stimulation used approximately 10 ug/mL lysate from CMV-infected fibroblasts. Memory cells lacking CD40L and CD69 with high CD45RO were sorted. Sequencing used immunoSEQ version 4 in survey mode. The protocol was immunoSEQ multiplex PCR, while the TCRdb copy is restricted to in-frame clones and leaves out a portion. The data show 25,000 to 30,000 clones, around 82% seen once. Which antigens these TCRs recognize remains unknown. The sample here was CD4+ T cells sorted from PBMCs after approximately 20-hour stimulation, taken from a patient who received antiretroviral therapy. The receptors shown here come from an adult man with HIV who was CMV-seropositive.

This CDR3 reads CSARTGYEQFF. The CDR3 DNA reads TGCAGTGCTAGAACGGGCTATGAGCAGTTCTTC. V usage is TRBV20-1 and J usage is TRBJ2-1; no clear D. The CDR3 length is 11 residues. Trimming cost V 2 bases and J 8 bases, with 7 bases left between them. Germline V CDR1 and CDR2: DFQATT, SNEGSKA (reference sequence).

This clone appeared once. This sequence joins TRBV6-5 and TRBJ1-1; D is unresolved. V shed 2 bases and J shed 4 bases, with 8 bases lying between them. This CDR3 has 13 amino acids. The germline V gene encodes CDR1 MNHEY and CDR2 SVGAGI. The CDR3 spells CASSYPSGTEAFF. The DNA of the CDR3 is TGTGCCAGCAGTTACCCCTCGGGCACTGAAGCTTTCTTT.

The rearrangement joins TRBV6-5 to TRBJ2-7; D may be TRBD2 (6 bases). Trimming stripped 6 bases from V and 2 bases from J, with 17 bases between. This CDR3 contains 15 residues. Germline V lookup: CDR1 MNHEY, CDR2 SVGAGI. The CDR3 bases are TGTGCCAGCAGACTAGCCCAGGGCACGACCTACGAGCAGTACTTC. Its protein is CASRLAQGTTYEQYF.

The J gene is TRBJ1-4, the V gene TRBV3-1 (or the pseudogene TRBV3-2); maybe TRBD1 (5 bases). Between the trimmed V and J ends, which lost 0 bases and 4 bases, there was a span of 18 bases. CDR3 length equals 18 residues. Germline CDR1 reads LGHDT; CDR2 reads YNNKEL (reference sequence). Here the CDR3 DNA reads TGTGCCAGCAGCCAAGACCTCGGGGCGGGACCGAATAATGAAAAACTGTTTTTT. It codes for CASSQDLGAGPNNEKLFF.

The chain has TRBV5-1 and TRBJ2-1; no definite D call. Trimming removed 4 bases at V and 5 bases at J, with 13 bases between. This CDR3 has 14 residues. Germline values: CDR1 SGHRS, CDR2 YFSETQ. CDR3 sequence: CASSPEWTDNEQFF. The DNA for the CDR3 is TGCGCCAGCAGCCCCGAGTGGACCGACAATGAGCAGTTCTTC.

The V and J genes are TRBV24-1 and TRBJ1-5; D might be TRBD1 (5 bases). The V gene lost 0 bases and the J gene lost 3 bases, with 11 bases spanning the gap. The CDR3 has 16 residues. The V gene's germline CDR1 is KGHDR and CDR2 SFDVKD. CDR3 in amino acids: CATSDLRGPYNQPQHF. CDR3 DNA: TGTGCCACCAGTGATTTGCGGGGACCCTACAATCAGCCCCAGCATTTT.

The chain has TRBV28 and TRBJ2-7, with D possibly being TRBD2 (6 bases). The CDR3 has 15 amino acids. V was pared by 9 bases and J by 4 bases, with 22 bases between. The germline gives CDR1 MDHEN, CDR2 SYDVKM. CDR3 coding DNA: TGTGCCAGTGGTCGCGGGGCGCAGTTACCGTACGAGCAGTACTTC. This sequence encodes CASGRGAQLPYEQYF.

The chain has TRBV28 and TRBJ1-5; 8 bases map to TRBD1. The CDR3 consists of 14 residues. With 7 bases clipped from V and 7 bases from J, the junction kept 9 bases outside the gene matches. Germline V gene sequence: CDR1 MDHEN, CDR2 SYDVKM. The CDR3, as DNA: TGTGCCAGCACACAGGGGGGGGCCGGACAGCCCCAGCATTTT. Translated: CASTQGGAGQPQHF.

The V call is TRBV11-1, the J call TRBJ2-7, with 10 positions matching TRBD1. The CDR3 runs 15 residues. V lost 5 bases to trimming and J lost 4 bases; unmatched junction nucleotides: 8. Germline-derived CDR1 and CDR2 are SGHAT and FQDESV (reference sequence). This CDR3 is CASSIQGQGRYEQYF. CDR3 nucleotides: TGTGCCAGCAGCATACAGGGACAGGGGAGGTACGAGCAGTACTTC.